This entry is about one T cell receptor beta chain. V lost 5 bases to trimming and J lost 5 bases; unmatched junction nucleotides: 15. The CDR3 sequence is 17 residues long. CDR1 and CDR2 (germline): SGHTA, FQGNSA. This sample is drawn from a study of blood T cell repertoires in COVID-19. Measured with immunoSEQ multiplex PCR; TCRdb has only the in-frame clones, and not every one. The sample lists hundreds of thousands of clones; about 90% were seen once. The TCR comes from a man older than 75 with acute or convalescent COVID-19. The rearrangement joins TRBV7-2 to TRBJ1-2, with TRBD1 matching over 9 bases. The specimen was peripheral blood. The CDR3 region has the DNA TGTGCCAGCAGCCAACCCGGGACAGGGATTGAGCATTATGGCTACACCTTC. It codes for CASSQPGTGIEHYGYTF.